Sequencing of this T cell receptor (beta chain) was carried out in a study of read filtering for tumor transcriptome and immune sequencing (dated by TCRdb to the early 2020s). Notes on the research overall: Of the patients in the cohort, around 17 were male and roughly 15 were female, and their mean age was 65.9 years, with a range of about 40 to 85. After DNase treatment, whole-transcriptome libraries were prepared with the TruSeq RNA Access Library Prep Kit. By revised international staging, fewer than ten patients were R-ISS I, roughly 17 were R-ISS II and 7 were R-ISS III. Per sample, about 3.5 to 11 million TCR-region mapped reads were obtained with IR-seq, compared with only about 85 to 1,400 with RNA-seq. One main goal was a read-filtering strategy for immune repertoire data, in particular deciding whether clonotypes backed by only one read should be removed. Using the same bone marrow samples, the study ran both targeted immune repertoire sequencing and bulk whole-transcriptome sequencing and then compared the TCR repertoires from each method. The investigation overall reported the following: Clonotypes were captured by IR-seq at much higher depth and more reliably than by RNA-seq, and smaller IR-seq throughput was sufficient for identification of most shared clonotypes. The sorted CD138-negative fraction was a mixed bone marrow immune population, not purified T cells. In IR-seq, roughly four fifths of clonotypes but 3% to 4% of total reads were represented by single-read clonotypes, whereas in RNA-seq, around three quarters of clonotypes and approximately 45% of reads were represented by single-read clonotypes. The correlation between IR-seq and RNA-seq shared clonotype proportions rose when single-read clonotypes were removed.

From the cysteine up to the phenylalanine, the CDR3 has a length of 12 residues. Just CDR3 DNA is preserved here, 36 bases in frame from base 1. For CDR1 and CDR2, the germline V gene lists SGHTA and FQGNSA. V loses 1 base, J loses 10 bases, and the germline ends lie 8 bases apart. Every patient had bone marrow sampled at the time of active disease. Ficoll-Hypaque density gradient centrifugation was used to isolate bone marrow mononuclear cells. Myeloma plasma cells were removed and CD138-negative cells were collected by negative selection after labeling with CD138 magnetic microbeads on a MACS separator. The purity of the isolated cells was checked by flow cytometry with CD138 antibodies on an Attune NxT. Total RNA was extracted using TRIzol reagent and was quantified on a NanoDrop spectrophotometer. For each patient, paired RNA-seq and IR-seq were run on the CD138-negative bone marrow sample from that patient.

TCR libraries were constructed from 350 to 400 ng RNA using the Immunoverse kit, and molecular barcoded adaptors covering alpha/delta and beta/gamma chains were employed. The same RNA used for transcriptome sequencing was used for TCR library preparation. Sequencing of TCR libraries was carried out on an Illumina HiSeq 4000 with 2 x 150 cycles. The original methods were these. MiXCR aligned TCR reads to human V, D, J and C references and assembled the aligned reads into CDR3 clonotypes, with quality filtering and error correction included. Clonotype counts and gene usage diversity were analyzed with the tcR package in R. Raw mapping reads were checked after the RNA-seq reads had been mapped by STAR aligner version 2.5.3a onto the human GRCh37 genome. To test how sequencing depth affects detected clonotypes, IR-seq fastq files were randomly downsampled with Seqtk 1.3. The public reads were run again by TCRdb, first through fastp at Q25 and then through MiXCR, and only productive beta chains were kept. Identical CDR3 protein sequences are pooled into one entry, listed with their most common genes and DNA. These V and J calls originate from TCRdb's pipeline instead of the authors' own analysis. This sample is represented by about 58,000 distinct CDR3 sequences; around an eighth of them were singletons. Of the sample, about a sixth falls within the top ten clones.

The sample holds many counts of this clonotype. The antigen this receptor binds is unknown. There are no base qualities to consult, and no much larger clone falls within one base. The source material was a population of CD138-negative cells sorted from bone marrow. In light of the paper, this sample's cell subset or site label describes: bone marrow mononuclear cells depleted of CD138+ plasma/myeloma cells by negative magnetic selection. The sequence joins TRBV7-2 to TRBJ1-5, with the D gene uncertain. The receptor was derived from a donor aged 40 or older with multiple myeloma. Read as DNA, the sequence is TGTGCCAGCAGCTTAGGGTTCAGCCCCCAGCATTTT. This encodes CASSLGFSPQHF. Here the CDR3 is joined to the reference TRBV7-2 and TRBJ1-5 genes, and the full variable domain is: GAGVSQSPSNKVTEKGKDVELRCDPISGHTALYWYRQSLGQGLEFLIYFQGNSAPDKSGLPSDRFSAERTGGSVSTLTIQRTQQEDSAVYLCASSLGFSPQHFGDGTRLSIL.